Below, one T cell receptor beta chain is given with its context. Other DNA sequences in this sample translate to the same CDR3. Assay: immunoSEQ multiplex PCR; the TCRdb copy retains only in-frame clones and omits some. The sample records about 140,000 clones, about 90% being singletons. The germline V and J ends were trimmed by 2 bases and 2 bases, with 7 bases remaining between them. The CDR3 has 13 amino acids. These data originate in a study of control samples from healthy donors and cancer patients. The source of this sequence is a young man in good health. Specimen: blood. This chain uses TRBV12-3 or TRBV12-4 with TRBJ2-7; no reliable D call. The DNA of the CDR3 is TGTGCCAGCAGTTTATACGGACCCTACGAGCAGTACTTC. Translating gives CASSLYGPYEQYF.